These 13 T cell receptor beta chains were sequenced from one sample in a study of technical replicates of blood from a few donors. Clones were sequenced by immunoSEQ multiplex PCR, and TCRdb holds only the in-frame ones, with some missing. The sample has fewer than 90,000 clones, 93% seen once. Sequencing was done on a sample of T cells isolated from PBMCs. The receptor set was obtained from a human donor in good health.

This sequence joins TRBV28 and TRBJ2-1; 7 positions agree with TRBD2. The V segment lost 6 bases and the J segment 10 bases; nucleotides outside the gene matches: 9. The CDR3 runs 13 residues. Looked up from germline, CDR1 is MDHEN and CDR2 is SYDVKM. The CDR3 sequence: CASRTTGTTEQFF. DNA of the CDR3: TGTGCCAGCAGGACTACCGGGACTACAGAGCAGTTCTTC.

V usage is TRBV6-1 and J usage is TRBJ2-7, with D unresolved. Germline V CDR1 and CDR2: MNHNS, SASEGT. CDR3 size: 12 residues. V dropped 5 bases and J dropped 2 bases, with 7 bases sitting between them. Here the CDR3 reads CASSIAAYEQYF. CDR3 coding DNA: TGTGCCAGCAGTATCGCAGCCTACGAGCAGTACTTC.

CDR3 amino acids: CASRQGRGQETQYF. CDR3 nucleotide sequence: TGTGCCAGCAGGCAGGGCAGGGGACAAGAGACCCAGTACTTC. The rearrangement uses TRBV5-4 and TRBJ2-5, with D possibly matching TRBD1 (6 bases). Looked up from germline, CDR1 is SGHNT and CDR2 is YYREEE (reference sequence). The CDR3 runs 14 residues. The V end lost 5 bases, the J end lost 2 bases, and 13 bases lay between the germline ends.

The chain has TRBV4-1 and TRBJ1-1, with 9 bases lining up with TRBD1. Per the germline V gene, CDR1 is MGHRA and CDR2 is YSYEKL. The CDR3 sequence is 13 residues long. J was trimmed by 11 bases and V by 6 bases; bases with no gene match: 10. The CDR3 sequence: CASRGTGGADAFF. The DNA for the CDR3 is TGCGCCAGCAGGGGAACAGGGGGCGCGGACGCTTTCTTT.

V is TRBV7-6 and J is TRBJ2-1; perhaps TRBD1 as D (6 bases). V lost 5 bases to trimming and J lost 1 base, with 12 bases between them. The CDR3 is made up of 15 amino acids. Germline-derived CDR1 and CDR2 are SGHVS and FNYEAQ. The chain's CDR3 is CASSPEDRSYNEQFF. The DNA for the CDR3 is TGTGCCAGCAGCCCCGAGGACAGATCCTACAATGAGCAGTTCTTC.

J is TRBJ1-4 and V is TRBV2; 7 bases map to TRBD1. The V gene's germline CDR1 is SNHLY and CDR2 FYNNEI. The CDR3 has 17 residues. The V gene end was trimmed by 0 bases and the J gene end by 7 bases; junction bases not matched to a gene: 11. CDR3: CASSEAPTGVDFEKLFF. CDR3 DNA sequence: TGTGCCAGCAGTGAAGCCCCCACAGGGGTTGATTTTGAAAAACTGTTTTTT.

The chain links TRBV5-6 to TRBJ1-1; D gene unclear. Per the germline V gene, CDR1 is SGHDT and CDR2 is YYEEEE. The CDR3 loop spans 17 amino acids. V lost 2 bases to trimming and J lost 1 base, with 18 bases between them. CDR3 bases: TGTGCCAGCAGCTTCCGGGGTATAGTGGTGGGGAACACTGAAGCTTTCTTT. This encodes CASSFRGIVVGNTEAFF.

CDR3 sequence: CASSLGTPNYGYTF. The CDR3 coding sequence is TGTGCCAGCAGCTTGGGGACACCGAACTATGGCTACACCTTC. The genes are TRBV7-9 and TRBJ1-2, with a weak D call TRBD1 (6 bases). Trimming pared 3 bases from V and 2 bases from J, leaving 10 bases between. The CDR3 has 14 residues. The germline V gene encodes CDR1 SEHNR and CDR2 FQNEAQ (reference sequence).

The CDR3 is CATSRDRGADTQYF. The CDR3 DNA follows: TGTGCCACCAGCAGAGATCGGGGGGCAGATACGCAGTATTTT. The rearrangement joins TRBV15 to TRBJ2-3, with 7 positions matching TRBD2. CDR1 is LNHNV, CDR2 YYDKDF, per germline (reference sequence). The length of the CDR3 is 14 residues. V shed 0 bases and J 4 bases; nucleotides not matched to a gene: 1.

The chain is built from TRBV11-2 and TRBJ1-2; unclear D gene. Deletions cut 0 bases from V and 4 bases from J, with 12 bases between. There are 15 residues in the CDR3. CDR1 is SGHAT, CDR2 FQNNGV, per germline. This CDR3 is CASSLDGQTIYGYTF. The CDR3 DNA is TGTGCCAGCAGCTTAGATGGGCAGACGATCTATGGCTACACCTTC.

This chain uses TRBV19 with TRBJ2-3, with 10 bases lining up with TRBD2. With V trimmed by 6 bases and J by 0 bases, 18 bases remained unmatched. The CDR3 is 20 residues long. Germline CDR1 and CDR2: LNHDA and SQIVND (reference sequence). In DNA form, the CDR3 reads TGTGCCAGTAGGACCTGGATCGGGCTAGCGGGGGCCCTTAGCACAGATACGCAGTATTTT. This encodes CASRTWIGLAGALSTDTQYF.

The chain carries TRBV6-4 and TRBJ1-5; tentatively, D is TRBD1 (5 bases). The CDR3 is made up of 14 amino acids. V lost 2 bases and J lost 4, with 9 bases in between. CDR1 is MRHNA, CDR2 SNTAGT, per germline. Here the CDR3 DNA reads TGTGCCAGCAGTGACGGACACCCAAATCAGCCCCAGCATTTT. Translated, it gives CASSDGHPNQPQHF.

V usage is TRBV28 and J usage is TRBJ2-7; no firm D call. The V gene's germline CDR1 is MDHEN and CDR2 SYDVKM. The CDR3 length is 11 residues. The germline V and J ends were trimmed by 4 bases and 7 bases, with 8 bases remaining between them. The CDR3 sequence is CASSSYMEQYF. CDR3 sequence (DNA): TGTGCCAGCAGTTCATACATGGAGCAGTACTTC.